The rows below give T cell receptor beta chains drawn from one sample of a study of blood T cell repertoires in COVID-19. Profiled with immunoSEQ multiplex PCR; TCRdb holds only in-frame clones, not every one. The profile shows about 85,000 clones, 82% of them singletons. Sequencing used peripheral blood. Receptors were obtained from a woman of 80 years or more with acute or convalescent COVID-19. The CDR3 runs from the conserved cysteine through the conserved F or W. Fields, in order: V gene, J gene, D gene, clone size, CDR3 DNA, CDR3 protein. The D gene is left open where the match is weak. Clone size is stated in some rows and not others, as once, few, many or a class when expanded.

v_gene: TRBV10-3; j_gene: TRBJ1-1; d_gene: -; abundance: -; CDR3nt: TGTGCCATCAGTGCGGGGGAAAACACTGAAGCTTTCTTT; CDR3aa: CAISAGENTEAFF
v_gene: TRBV28; j_gene: TRBJ2-1; d_gene: TRBD2; abundance: once; CDR3nt: TGTGCCAGCAGTTTAAGCGGGAGGGCCTCAATTAACAATGAGCAGTTCTTC; CDR3aa: CASSLSGRASINNEQFF
v_gene: TRBV12-3/TRBV12-4; j_gene: TRBJ1-4; d_gene: -; abundance: -; CDR3nt: TGTGCCAGCAGTTATACAGGTGGGGAAAAACTGTTTTTT; CDR3aa: CASSYTGGEKLFF
v_gene: TRBV5-1; j_gene: TRBJ1-4; d_gene: TRBD1; abundance: -; CDR3nt: TGCGCCAGCAGCTCGGTCGGACAGGGAGGAGAAAAACTGTTTTTT; CDR3aa: CASSSVGQGGEKLFF
v_gene: TRBV6-5; j_gene: TRBJ2-7; d_gene: TRBD2; abundance: -; CDR3nt: TGTGCCAGCAGTTACAGGTTAGCGGGTTCCTACGAGCAGTACTTC; CDR3aa: CASSYRLAGSYEQYF
v_gene: TRBV5-6; j_gene: TRBJ2-1; d_gene: TRBD2; abundance: -; CDR3nt: TGTGCCAGCAGCCCGGGACTAGTTTTAGATGAGCAGTTCTTC; CDR3aa: CASSPGLVLDEQFF
v_gene: TRBV20-1; j_gene: TRBJ1-1; d_gene: -; abundance: -; CDR3nt: TGCAGTGCTAACAGGGTACCTGAAGCTTTCTTT; CDR3aa: CSANRVPEAFF
v_gene: TRBV5-1; j_gene: TRBJ1-3; d_gene: -; abundance: -; CDR3nt: TGCGCCAGCAGCTTGGTTTCGACAGGAGCAGGAAACACCATATATTTT; CDR3aa: CASSLVSTGAGNTIYF
v_gene: TRBV19; j_gene: TRBJ1-2; d_gene: TRBD1; abundance: -; CDR3nt: TGTGCCAGTAGTACCCGGGACAGGGGCGGCTATGGCTACACCTTC; CDR3aa: CASSTRDRGGYGYTF
v_gene: TRBV6-5; j_gene: TRBJ1-4; d_gene: TRBD1; abundance: -; CDR3nt: TGTGCCAGCAGCTCCGGGACAGGGGGTGAAAAACTGTTTTTT; CDR3aa: CASSSGTGGEKLFF
v_gene: TRBV18; j_gene: TRBJ1-1; d_gene: TRBD1; abundance: -; CDR3nt: TGTGCCAGCTCACCTCTCGGACAGGGTCAATCTGAAGCTTTCTTT; CDR3aa: CASSPLGQGQSEAFF
v_gene: TRBV27; j_gene: TRBJ2-1; d_gene: TRBD2; abundance: -; CDR3nt: TGTGCCAGCAGTTTGGATCGGGGAGGGTCCTACAATGAGCAGTTCTTC; CDR3aa: CASSLDRGGSYNEQFF
v_gene: TRBV9; j_gene: TRBJ2-7; d_gene: TRBD2; abundance: -; CDR3nt: TGTGCCAGCAGCGTACGACTAGCGGGAGACGAGCAGTACTTC; CDR3aa: CASSVRLAGDEQYF
v_gene: TRBV2; j_gene: TRBJ2-2; d_gene: -; abundance: -; CDR3nt: TGTGCCAGCACTCTGACAGGCCAGGGGACCGGGGAGCTGTTTTTT; CDR3aa: CASTLTGQGTGELFF
v_gene: TRBV27; j_gene: TRBJ1-2; d_gene: TRBD1; abundance: -; CDR3nt: TGTGCCAGCAGTTTAGTTTGGGACAGGACATATGGCTACACCTTC; CDR3aa: CASSLVWDRTYGYTF
v_gene: TRBV11-2; j_gene: TRBJ2-3; d_gene: TRBD2; abundance: -; CDR3nt: TGTGCCAGCAGCTTAAGAGCGGGGGGGCAAACAGATACGCAGTATTTT; CDR3aa: CASSLRAGGQTDTQYF
v_gene: TRBV7-2; j_gene: TRBJ2-5; d_gene: -; abundance: -; CDR3nt: TGTGCCAGCAGCTTAGGCGGGGGCGGGCAAGAGACCCAGTACTTC; CDR3aa: CASSLGGGGQETQYF
v_gene: TRBV29-1; j_gene: TRBJ2-7; d_gene: -; abundance: -; CDR3nt: TGCAGCGCGGGGGAGGCGGGAGAGCAGTACTTC; CDR3aa: CSAGEAGEQYF
v_gene: TRBV2; j_gene: TRBJ1-2; d_gene: -; abundance: few; CDR3nt: TGTGCCAGCATGGGGCAAATCTATGGCTACACCTTC; CDR3aa: CASMGQIYGYTF
v_gene: TRBV5-6; j_gene: TRBJ1-6; d_gene: -; abundance: -; CDR3nt: TGTGCCAGTACGCGGAGGTCCAATAATTCACCCCTCCACTTT; CDR3aa: CASTRRSNNSPLHF
v_gene: TRBV5-4; j_gene: TRBJ1-1; d_gene: -; abundance: few; CDR3nt: TGTGCCAGCAGCCCACTCCAGGGGTTCACTGAAGCTTTCTTT; CDR3aa: CASSPLQGFTEAFF
v_gene: TRBV5-1; j_gene: TRBJ2-1; d_gene: TRBD2; abundance: -; CDR3nt: TGCGCCAGCAGCCCCACTCGGACTAGCGGCGCGGAGCAGTTCTTC; CDR3aa: CASSPTRTSGAEQFF
v_gene: TRBV4-2; j_gene: TRBJ2-2; d_gene: -; abundance: -; CDR3nt: TGTGCCAGCAGCCTCCAGAAAACCGGGGAGCTGTTTTTT; CDR3aa: CASSLQKTGELFF
v_gene: TRBV11-2; j_gene: TRBJ2-5; d_gene: TRBD2; abundance: -; CDR3nt: TGTGCCAGCAGCCCAAATACCGGGACTAGCGGGGAGACCCAGTACTTC; CDR3aa: CASSPNTGTSGETQYF
v_gene: TRBV3-1/TRBV3-2; j_gene: TRBJ1-4; d_gene: -; abundance: -; CDR3nt: TGTGCCAGCAGCAAGGGAGGGAGTAGTGCAACTAATGAAAAACTGTTTTTT; CDR3aa: CASSKGGSSATNEKLFF
v_gene: TRBV28; j_gene: TRBJ1-2; d_gene: TRBD1; abundance: -; CDR3nt: TGTGCAATTCGGGACAGCCTGGGGCATGGCTACACCTTC; CDR3aa: CAIRDSLGHGYTF
v_gene: TRBV28; j_gene: TRBJ2-1; d_gene: TRBD2; abundance: -; CDR3nt: TGTGCCAGCATAGCGGGAGGGATGTATGAGCAGTTCTTC; CDR3aa: CASIAGGMYEQFF
v_gene: TRBV5-5; j_gene: TRBJ1-2; d_gene: -; abundance: -; CDR3nt: TGTGCCAGCAGCTTGGGCTCGAGGAACTACACCTTC; CDR3aa: CASSLGSRNYTF
v_gene: TRBV19; j_gene: TRBJ2-7; d_gene: -; abundance: -; CDR3nt: TGTGCCAGTAGCAACCCAATGGACAGCTACGAGCAGTACTTC; CDR3aa: CASSNPMDSYEQYF
v_gene: TRBV24-1; j_gene: TRBJ2-3; d_gene: TRBD2; abundance: -; CDR3nt: TGTGCCACCAGTGATTTCCTGGGGCCCGCGGGGGGCACGCAGTATTTT; CDR3aa: CATSDFLGPAGGTQYF
v_gene: TRBV5-1; j_gene: TRBJ2-2; d_gene: -; abundance: -; CDR3nt: TGCGCCAGCAGCTCTCGCGAGTCAACCGGGGAGCTGTTTTTT; CDR3aa: CASSSRESTGELFF
v_gene: TRBV21-1; j_gene: TRBJ1-2; d_gene: -; abundance: -; CDR3nt: TGTGCCAGCAGCAAAGACAGCCACGCTAACTATGGCTACACCTTC; CDR3aa: CASSKDSHANYGYTF
v_gene: TRBV5-1; j_gene: TRBJ2-5; d_gene: TRBD2; abundance: -; CDR3nt: TGCGCCAGCAGCTTAGCGGGAGTGAGAGAGACCCAGTACTTC; CDR3aa: CASSLAGVRETQYF
v_gene: TRBV7-8; j_gene: TRBJ2-7; d_gene: TRBD1; abundance: -; CDR3nt: TGTGCCAGCAGCTTAGAGCAGGGGGCGTACGAGCAGTACTTC; CDR3aa: CASSLEQGAYEQYF
v_gene: TRBV28; j_gene: TRBJ2-5; d_gene: TRBD2; abundance: -; CDR3nt: TGTGCCAGCAATTGGGGGGCTAGCGGGAATCAAGAGACCCAGTACTTC; CDR3aa: CASNWGASGNQETQYF
v_gene: TRBV6-1; j_gene: TRBJ2-1; d_gene: -; abundance: -; CDR3nt: TGTGCCAGCAGTGAGTTGGGGGAGGTGCAGTTCTTC; CDR3aa: CASSELGEVQFF
v_gene: TRBV5-1; j_gene: TRBJ1-1; d_gene: TRBD1; abundance: -; CDR3nt: TGCGCCAGCAGCGTGGGACAGGGAGGTACTGAAGCTTTCTTT; CDR3aa: CASSVGQGGTEAFF
v_gene: TRBV5-1; j_gene: TRBJ1-4; d_gene: TRBD1; abundance: -; CDR3nt: TGCGCCAGCAGCTGGGGACAGGGGAAGGAAAAACTGTTTTTT; CDR3aa: CASSWGQGKEKLFF
v_gene: TRBV12-3/TRBV12-4; j_gene: TRBJ1-1; d_gene: -; abundance: -; CDR3nt: TGTGCCAGCAGTTTAAAGGGGTACACTGAAGCTTTCTTT; CDR3aa: CASSLKGYTEAFF
v_gene: TRBV6-6; j_gene: TRBJ1-1; d_gene: -; abundance: -; CDR3nt: TGTGCCAGCAGTTACTTTGCGAGTACTGAAGCTTTCTTT; CDR3aa: CASSYFASTEAFF
v_gene: TRBV10-1; j_gene: TRBJ2-1; d_gene: -; abundance: -; CDR3nt: TGCGCCAGCTCCCGGGACTTCGGACTGAAGCAGTTCTTC; CDR3aa: CASSRDFGLKQFF
v_gene: TRBV7-2; j_gene: TRBJ2-1; d_gene: TRBD2; abundance: -; CDR3nt: TGTGCCAGCAGCCCGGGGGGAGGGATTGGAAATGAGCAGTTCTTC; CDR3aa: CASSPGGGIGNEQFF
v_gene: TRBV5-1; j_gene: TRBJ1-2; d_gene: -; abundance: -; CDR3nt: TGCGCCAGCAGAGAGGGAACATTACATGGCTACACCTTC; CDR3aa: CASREGTLHGYTF
v_gene: TRBV9; j_gene: TRBJ2-1; d_gene: TRBD1; abundance: -; CDR3nt: TGTGCCAGCAGCAAAACCGGGACAGGGGTCGATGAGCAGTTCTTC; CDR3aa: CASSKTGTGVDEQFF